The sequence of this T cell receptor (beta chain) was determined in a study of CD8 T cells in Susac syndrome. The CDR3 length is 15 residues. The V gene's germline CDR1 is MGHDK and CDR2 SYGVNS. The ends were cut back, 4 bases at V and 0 bases at J, with 10 bases in the middle. RNA in amounts of about 0.5 to 1 ug was reverse transcribed with random hexamers. Amplification of TCR beta CDR3 used immunoSEQ multiplex PCR across 54 Vbeta and 13 Jbeta. One entry per CDR3 protein, called by TCRdb with MiXCR from the immunoSEQ multiplex PCR reads. The sample includes 140,000 or so distinct CDR3 sequences, approximately 93% of them seen just once.

This receptor was taken from a human donor in good health. Specimen: CD4+ T cells from PBMCs. The chain is built from TRBV25-1 and TRBJ1-5; D perhaps matches TRBD1 (5 bases). DNA of the CDR3: TGTGCCAGCAGTGGCGCAGGGAATAGCAATCAGCCCCAGCATTTT. Translation: CASSGAGNSNQPQHF.